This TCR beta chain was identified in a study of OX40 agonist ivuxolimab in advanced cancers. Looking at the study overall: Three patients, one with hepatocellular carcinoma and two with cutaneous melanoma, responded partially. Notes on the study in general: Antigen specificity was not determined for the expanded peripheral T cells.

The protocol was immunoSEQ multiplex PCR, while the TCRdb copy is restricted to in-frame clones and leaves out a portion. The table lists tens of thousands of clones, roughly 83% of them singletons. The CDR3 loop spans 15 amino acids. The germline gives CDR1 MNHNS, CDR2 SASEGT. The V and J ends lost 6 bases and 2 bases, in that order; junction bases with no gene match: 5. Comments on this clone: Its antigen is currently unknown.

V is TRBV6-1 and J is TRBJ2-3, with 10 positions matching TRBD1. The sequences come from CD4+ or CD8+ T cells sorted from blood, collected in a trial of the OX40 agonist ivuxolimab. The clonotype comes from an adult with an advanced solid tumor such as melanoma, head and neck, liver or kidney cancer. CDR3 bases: TGTGCCAGCAGCCAGACAGGGGGCTTCACAGATACGCAGTATTTT. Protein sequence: CASSQTGGFTDTQYF.